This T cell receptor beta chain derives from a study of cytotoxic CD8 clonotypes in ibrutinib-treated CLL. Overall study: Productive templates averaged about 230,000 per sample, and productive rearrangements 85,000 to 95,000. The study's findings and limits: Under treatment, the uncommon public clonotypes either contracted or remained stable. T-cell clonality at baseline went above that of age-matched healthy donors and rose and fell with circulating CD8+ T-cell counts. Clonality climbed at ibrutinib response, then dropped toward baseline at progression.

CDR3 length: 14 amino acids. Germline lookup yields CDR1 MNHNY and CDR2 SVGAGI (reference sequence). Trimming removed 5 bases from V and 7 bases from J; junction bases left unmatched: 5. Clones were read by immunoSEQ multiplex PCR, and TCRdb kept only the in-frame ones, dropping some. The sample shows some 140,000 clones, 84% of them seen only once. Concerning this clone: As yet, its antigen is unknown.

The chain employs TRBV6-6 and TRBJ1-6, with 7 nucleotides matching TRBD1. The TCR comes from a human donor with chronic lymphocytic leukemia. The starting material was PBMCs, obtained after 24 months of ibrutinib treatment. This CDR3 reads CASSRQGGNSPLHF. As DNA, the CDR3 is TGTGCCAGCAGTCGACAGGGAGGGAATTCACCCCTCCACTTT.